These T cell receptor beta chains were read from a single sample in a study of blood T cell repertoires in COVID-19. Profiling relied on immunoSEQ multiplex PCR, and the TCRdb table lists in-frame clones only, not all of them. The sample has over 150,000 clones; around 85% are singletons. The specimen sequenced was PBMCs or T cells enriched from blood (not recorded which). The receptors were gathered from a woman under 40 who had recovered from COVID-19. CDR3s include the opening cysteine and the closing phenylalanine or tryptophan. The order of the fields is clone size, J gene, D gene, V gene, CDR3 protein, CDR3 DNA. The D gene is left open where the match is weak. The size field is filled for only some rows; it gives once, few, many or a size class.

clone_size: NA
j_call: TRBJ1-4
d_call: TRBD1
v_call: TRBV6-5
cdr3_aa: CASRGTGVREKLFF
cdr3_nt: TGTGCCAGCAGGGGGACAGGGGTGAGAGAAAAACTGTTTTTT

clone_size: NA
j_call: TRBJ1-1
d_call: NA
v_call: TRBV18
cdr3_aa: CASSPGTGGEAFF
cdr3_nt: TGTGCCAGCTCTCCCGGGACTGGTGGTGAAGCTTTCTTT

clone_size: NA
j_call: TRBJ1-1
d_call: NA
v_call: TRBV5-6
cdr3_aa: CASTVGTRGAFF
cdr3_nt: TGTGCCAGCACCGTGGGGACCAGGGGAGCTTTCTTT

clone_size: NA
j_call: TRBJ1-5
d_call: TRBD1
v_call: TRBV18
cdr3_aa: CASSGGQGHQPQHF
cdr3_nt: TGTGCCAGCTCAGGTGGACAGGGACATCAGCCCCAGCATTTT

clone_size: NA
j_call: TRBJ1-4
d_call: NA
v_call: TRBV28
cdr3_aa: CASRGPGGGEKLFF
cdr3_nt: TGTGCCAGCAGGGGCCCGGGGGGTGGTGAAAAACTGTTTTTT

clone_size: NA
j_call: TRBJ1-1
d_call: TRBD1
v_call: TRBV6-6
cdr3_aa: CASSRTQGARSSFAFF
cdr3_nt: TGTGCCAGCAGCCGAACACAGGGGGCGAGATCCTCCTTCGCTTTCTTT

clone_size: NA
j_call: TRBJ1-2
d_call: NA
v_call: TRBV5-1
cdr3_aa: CASSRTEPNYGYTF
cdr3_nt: TGCGCCAGCAGCCGGACAGAACCTAACTATGGCTACACCTTC

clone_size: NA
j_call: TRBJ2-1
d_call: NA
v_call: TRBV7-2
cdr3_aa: CASGAVVGAYNEQFF
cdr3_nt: TGTGCCAGCGGGGCTGTTGTAGGGGCCTACAATGAGCAGTTCTTC

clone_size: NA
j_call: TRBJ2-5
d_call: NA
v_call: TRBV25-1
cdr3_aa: CASSDLSLQRQETQYF
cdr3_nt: TGTGCCAGCAGTGATTTATCACTCCAGAGGCAAGAGACCCAGTACTTC

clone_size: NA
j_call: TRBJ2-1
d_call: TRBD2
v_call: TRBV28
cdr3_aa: CASSSPGLAGAFYNEQFF
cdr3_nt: TGTGCCAGCAGTTCACCGGGACTAGCGGGAGCCTTCTACAATGAGCAGTTCTTC

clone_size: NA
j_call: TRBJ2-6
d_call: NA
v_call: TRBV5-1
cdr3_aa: CASSLGRTAMNSGANVLTF
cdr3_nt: TGCGCCAGCAGCTTGGGAAGAACTGCTATGAACTCTGGGGCCAACGTCCTGACTTTC

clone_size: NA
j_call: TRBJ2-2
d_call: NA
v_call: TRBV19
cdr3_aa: CASSSGGAGTGELFF
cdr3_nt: TGTGCCAGTAGTAGCGGCGGCGCGGGCACCGGGGAGCTGTTTTTT

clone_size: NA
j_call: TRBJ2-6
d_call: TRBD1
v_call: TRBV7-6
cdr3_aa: CASNPGTGISGANVLTF
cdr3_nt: TGTGCCAGCAACCCCGGGACAGGGATCTCTGGGGCCAACGTCCTGACTTTC

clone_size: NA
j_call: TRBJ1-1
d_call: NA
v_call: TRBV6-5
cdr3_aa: CASRTMRVAEAFF
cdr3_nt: TGTGCCAGCAGGACCATGAGGGTTGCTGAAGCTTTCTTT

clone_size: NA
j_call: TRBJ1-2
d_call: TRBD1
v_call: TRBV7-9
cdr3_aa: CASSSRQGATDYGYTF
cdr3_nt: TGTGCCAGCAGCAGCAGACAGGGGGCAACGGACTATGGCTACACCTTC

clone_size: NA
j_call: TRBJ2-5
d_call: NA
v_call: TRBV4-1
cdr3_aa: CASSQAVGSDDQYF
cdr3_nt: TGCGCCAGCAGCCAGGCGGTGGGTTCGGATGACCAGTACTTC

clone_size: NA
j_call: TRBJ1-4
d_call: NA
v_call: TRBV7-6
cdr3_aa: CASSLRAATGPNEKLFF
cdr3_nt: TGTGCCAGCAGCTTACGCGCCGCGACAGGCCCTAATGAAAAACTGTTTTTT

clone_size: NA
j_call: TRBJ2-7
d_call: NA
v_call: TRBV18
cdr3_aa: CASSPLRIGQGSHEQYF
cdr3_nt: TGTGCCAGCTCGCCACTCCGAATCGGGCAGGGTTCCCACGAGCAGTACTTC

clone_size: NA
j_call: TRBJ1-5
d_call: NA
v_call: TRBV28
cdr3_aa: CASRNSGSNQPQHF
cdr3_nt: TGTGCCAGCAGGAATAGCGGGTCAAATCAGCCCCAGCATTTT

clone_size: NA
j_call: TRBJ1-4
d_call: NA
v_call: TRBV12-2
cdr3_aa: CASRLAILAGREKLFF
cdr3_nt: TGTGCAAGTCGCTTAGCCATACTGGCGGGGCGAGAAAAACTGTTTTTT

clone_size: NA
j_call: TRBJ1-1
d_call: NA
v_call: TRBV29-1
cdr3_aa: CSVVGRMNTEAFF
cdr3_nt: TGCAGCGTTGTTGGCAGAATGAACACTGAAGCTTTCTTT

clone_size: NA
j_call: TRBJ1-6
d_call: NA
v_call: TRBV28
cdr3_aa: CASSSRQGRNSPLHF
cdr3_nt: TGTGCCAGCAGTTCCCGGCAGGGCCGTAATTCACCCCTCCACTTT

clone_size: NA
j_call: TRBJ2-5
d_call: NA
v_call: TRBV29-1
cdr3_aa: CSVALVRETQYF
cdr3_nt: TGCAGCGTTGCCCTCGTCCGGGAGACCCAGTACTTC

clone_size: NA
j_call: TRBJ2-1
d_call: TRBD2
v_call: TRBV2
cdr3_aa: CASSEGSRGLVFNEQFF
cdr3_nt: TGTGCCAGCAGTGAGGGGAGTCGGGGACTAGTCTTTAATGAGCAGTTCTTC

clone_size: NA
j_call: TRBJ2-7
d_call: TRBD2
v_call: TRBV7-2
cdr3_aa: CASSHSGSSYEQYF
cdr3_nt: TGTGCCAGCAGCCATAGCGGGAGCTCCTACGAGCAGTACTTC

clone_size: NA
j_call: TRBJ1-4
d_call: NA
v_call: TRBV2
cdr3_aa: CASRPGQYNEKLFF
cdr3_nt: TGTGCCAGCAGACCGGGACAATATAATGAAAAACTGTTTTTT

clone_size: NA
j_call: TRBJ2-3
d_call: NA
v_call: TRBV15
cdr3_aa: CATSRDLEHTDTQYF
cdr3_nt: TGTGCCACCAGCAGAGATTTAGAGCATACAGATACGCAGTATTTT

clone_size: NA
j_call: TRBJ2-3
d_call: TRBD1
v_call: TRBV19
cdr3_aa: CASSRRTGGADTQYF
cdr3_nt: TGTGCCAGTAGTAGAAGGACAGGGGGGGCAGATACGCAGTATTTT

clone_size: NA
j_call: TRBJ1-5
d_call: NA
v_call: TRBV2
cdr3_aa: CASIPRGNQPQHF
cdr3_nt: TGTGCCAGCATTCCGCGAGGCAATCAGCCCCAGCATTTT

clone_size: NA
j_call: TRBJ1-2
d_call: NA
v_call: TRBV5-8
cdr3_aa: CASSLLTAGIYGYTF
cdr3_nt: TGTGCCAGCAGCTTATTAACCGCAGGAATCTATGGCTACACCTTC

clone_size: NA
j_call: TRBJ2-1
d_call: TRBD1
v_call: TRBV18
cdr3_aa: CASSQGTGAINEQFF
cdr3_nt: TGTGCCAGCTCACAAGGGACAGGGGCTATCAATGAGCAGTTCTTC

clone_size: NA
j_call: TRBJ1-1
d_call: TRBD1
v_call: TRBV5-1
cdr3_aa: CASSFDRVRGETEAFF
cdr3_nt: TGCGCCAGCAGTTTCGACAGGGTTAGGGGAGAAACTGAAGCTTTCTTT

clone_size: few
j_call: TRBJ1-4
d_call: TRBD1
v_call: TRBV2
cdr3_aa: CASIEDRAGEKLFF
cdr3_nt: TGTGCCAGTATCGAGGACAGGGCAGGAGAAAAACTGTTTTTT

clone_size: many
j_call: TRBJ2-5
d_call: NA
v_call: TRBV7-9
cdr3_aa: CASSHPLTRETQYF
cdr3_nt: TGTGCCAGCAGCCACCCCCTGACTAGGGAGACCCAGTACTTC

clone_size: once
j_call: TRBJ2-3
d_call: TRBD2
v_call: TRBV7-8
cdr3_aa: CASSHRGTTTDTQYF
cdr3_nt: TGTGCCAGCAGCCACAGAGGGACTACCACAGATACGCAGTATTTT

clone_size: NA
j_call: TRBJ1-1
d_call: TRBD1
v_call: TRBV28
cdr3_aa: CASSTRQGTEAFF
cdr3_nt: TGTGCCAGCAGTACGAGACAGGGGACTGAAGCTTTCTTT

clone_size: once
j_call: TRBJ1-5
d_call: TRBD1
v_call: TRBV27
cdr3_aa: CASSLATGGNQPQHF
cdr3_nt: TGTGCCAGCAGTTTAGCGACAGGGGGAAATCAGCCCCAGCATTTT

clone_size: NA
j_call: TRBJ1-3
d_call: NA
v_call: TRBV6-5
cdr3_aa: CASRGSSGNTIYF
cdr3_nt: TGTGCCAGCAGAGGGAGCTCTGGAAACACCATATATTTT

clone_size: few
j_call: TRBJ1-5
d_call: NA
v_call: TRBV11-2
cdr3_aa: CASSLDRGRGQPQHF
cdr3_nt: TGTGCCAGCAGCTTAGATAGAGGTAGAGGGCAGCCCCAGCATTTT